This TCR beta chain was captured in a study of identical twins listed by TCRdb under 2016. In the study overall: TCR alpha and beta repertoires from monozygotic twins, unrelated adults of various ages and cord blood were deep-sequenced to test whether fetal clonotypes persist. Replicate twin experiments were performed at different times using different library preparation protocols to rule out contamination.

What the authors observed across the whole study: Out-of-frame TCR alpha sequences shared between twins showed an excess of low generation-probability sequences compared with coincidental sharing between unrelated individuals. Abundant cord blood beta clonotypes carried fewer insertions; young adult naive repertoires showed a weaker similar trend, while memory repertoires showed none. Conclusions relied on cross-sectional statistical analysis, since the same donors could not be followed over many years. Invariant T cells such as MAIT and iNKT could partly confound zero-insertion analyses, though diverse VJ usage argued against this for most clonotypes. Out-of-frame TCR alpha sharing in monozygotic twins was systematically underestimated by recombination models, whereas sharing between unrelated individuals was in agreement with the recombination models. In beta out-of-frame sequences, excess twin sharing was weaker, because having fewer shared sequences lowered the signal-to-noise ratio.

This clonotype was seen at least ten times. Its antigen remains unidentified. Within one base of it there is no much larger clone, and no base qualities were kept. The receptor library was made with 5' RACE. The instrument was an Illumina HiSeq 2000. Template switching added a universal primer binding site, and the final cDNA carried a unique molecular identifier that allowed TCR cDNA molecules to be counted accurately. Specific primers in the conserved constant-segment region were used to synthesize first-strand cDNA for TCR alpha and beta chains. To control for contamination, every cDNA library carried two barcodes: a SMART-Mk sample barcode plus Illumina barcodes. Two successive PCR steps introduced TruSeq adapter sequences along with Illumina sample barcodes. The TCR alpha and beta cDNA libraries were sequenced on the Illumina HiSeq platform using custom primers. Per the authors' processing: Raw reads were processed with MiGEC to extract unique molecular identifiers, and MiXCR was used to determine CDR3 positions. Recombination models were inferred per individual with the repgenHMM and IGoR tools using an EM algorithm. The tcR package in R was used for shared clonotype analysis, with sharing normalized by the product of cloneset sizes. Out-of-frame nonproductive sequences were analyzed to study raw recombination free of thymic and clonal selection effects. TCRdb's own reprocessing of the public reads used fastp at Q25 and MiXCR and kept productive beta chains. Every CDR3 protein is listed once, alongside the most common genes and DNA of its rows. The V and J calls were not made by the authors but by TCRdb's processing. The sample table shows fewer than 900,000 distinct CDR3 sequences, and about 20% are seen once. The ten top clones hold 10% to 15% of the sample.

Only healthy Caucasian donors were included. The twin cohort consisted of three pairs of female monozygotic twins, all aged roughly 18 to 30 years. RNA for TCR libraries was isolated from peripheral blood mononuclear cells. CDR1 and CDR2 are drawn from the germline V gene: SGHNT, YENEEA. Ends trimmed: V by 4 bases, J by 4 bases; bases unmatched to a gene: 5. The CDR3 runs 14 amino acids, cysteine and phenylalanine included. Of the read, only the CDR3 DNA is kept; its 42 bases are in frame from base 1. These data were also reused for a study on T cells expressing NK-cell markers. As noted in the second study: Three sorted T-cell subsets (CD3+CD56+NKG2C+, CD3+CD56+NKG2C- and CD3+CD56-NKG2C+) from several donors had their TCR beta-chain repertoires profiled. Seven of the eight sequenced donors were HCMV-seropositive and one was HCMV-seronegative. In several experiments an anti-gammadeltaTCR antibody was added to restrict sorting to alphabetaTCR-expressing T cells. For several donors, the dominant CD3+CD56+NKG2C+ clonotypes were among the top 10 CD8+ clonotypes and accounted for roughly 1.0-7.5% of CD8+ T cells. Those dominant clonotypes were again the most abundant among CD3+CD56-NKG2C+ cells in a handful of donors, at roughly 25-65%. Whether the expanded NKG2C-expressing T cell clones were specific for HCMV antigens was left unclear. The study sequenced eight donors, all healthy volunteers chosen at random: three men and five women. HCMV-specific IgG was detected in serum with a commercial ELISA kit to determine HCMV serostatus. Bulk peripheral blood T-cell repertoires were additionally sequenced from unsorted PBMC for roughly six donors. Reads were demultiplexed and grouped by UMI with MIGEC, and clonotypes were assembled and quantified with MiTCR. Only TCR cDNA sequences supported by at least two reads were kept to exclude erroneous sequences. The tcR package was used for downstream repertoire analysis, with clonotypes matched between fractions based on CDR3 nucleotide sequence plus V segment. VDJmatch was used to annotate antigen specificity against VDJdb, with one amino acid substitution in CDR3 permitted.

The sequence joins TRBV11-3 to TRBJ2-3, with TRBD2 identical over 7 junction bases. Sequenced sample: PBMCs. The TCR was taken from a woman aged 18-29 years in good health. The CDR3 region has the sequence CASSSERGADTQYF. The nucleotide sequence is given as TGTGCCAGCAGCTCCGAGCGGGGTGCAGATACGCAGTATTTT. Extended through the reference TRBV11-3 and TRBJ2-3 proteins, this CDR3 yields the full variable domain: EAGVVQSPRYKIIEKKQPVAFWCNPISGHNTLYWYLQNLGQGPELLIRYENEEAVDDSQLPKDRFSAERLKGVDSTLKIQPAELGDSAVYLCASSSERGADTQYFGPGTRLTVL.